A single sample is the source of the 18 T cell receptor beta chains below, sequenced in a study of blood T cell repertoires in COVID-19. Assay used: immunoSEQ multiplex PCR; TCRdb lists only in-frame clones, some missing. This table holds fewer than 250,000 clones, approximately 86% found once. Input material: peripheral blood. The receptors here all came from a human donor in a cohort sampled during active COVID-19.

The chain couples TRBV2 to TRBJ1-5; TRBD1 matches at 12 bases. The CDR3 has 15 amino acids. V lost 4 bases, J lost 6 bases, and 4 bases stayed unmatched. From germline, CDR1 is SNHLY and CDR2 FYNNEI. The chain's CDR3 is CASSGDRGLGQPQHF. CDR3 coding DNA: TGTGCCAGCAGTGGGGACAGGGGGCTAGGTCAGCCCCAGCATTTT. The whole variable domain, remainder taken from reference TRBV2 and TRBJ1-5, is EPEVTQTPSHQVTQMGQEVILRCVPISNHLYFYWYRQILGQKVEFLVSFYNNEISEKSEIFDDQFSVERPDGSNFTLKIRSTKLEDSAMYFCASSGDRGLGQPQHFGDGTRLSIL.

This chain uses TRBV5-1 with TRBJ1-2; 8 bases agree with TRBD1. In germline, CDR1 is SGHRS, CDR2 YFSETQ. The V gene end was trimmed by 4 bases and the J gene end by 8 bases; junction bases not matched to a gene: 16. This CDR3 is built from 16 residues. CDR3 protein: CASSPAGGGLPRGYTF. The CDR3 DNA reads as TGCGCCAGCAGCCCGGCAGGGGGCGGGCTGCCTCGGGGCTACACCTTC.

This chain uses TRBV9 with TRBJ2-1, with TRBD2 identical over 9 bases. V lost 0 bases and J lost 8; bases outside the gene matches: 6. The CDR3 is 15 amino acids. Germline V gives CDR1 SGDLS, CDR2 YYNGEE. DNA of the CDR3: TGTGCCAGCAGCGTAGCGGGACTAGCCGGGGATGAGCAGTTCTTC. Encoded protein: CASSVAGLAGDEQFF.

The chain uses TRBV29-1 and TRBJ1-5; D gene unclear. Per the germline V gene, CDR1 is SQVTM and CDR2 is ANQGSEA. CDR3 size: 14 residues. Trimming pared 4 bases from V and 4 bases from J, leaving 14 bases between. The CDR3 DNA is TGCAGCGTTGGAGGAAGGCAGTCGAATCAGCCCCAGCATTTT. Encoded protein: CSVGGRQSNQPQHF.

J is TRBJ2-5 and V is TRBV2; tentatively, D is TRBD2 (6 bases). This CDR3 is 15 amino acids long. V shed 2 bases and J shed 2 bases, with 12 bases lying between them. Germline CDR1 SNHLY, CDR2 FYNNEI. CDR3 sequence (DNA): TGTGCCAGCAGTGAATTCGCAGGGAGGCAAGAGACCCAGTACTTC. Its protein product is CASSEFAGRQETQYF.

The CDR3: CASSSYLTEAFF. The CDR3 coding sequence is TGTGCCAGCAGCTCCTATCTCACTGAAGCTTTCTTT. The chain joins TRBV27 to TRBJ1-1; D call uncertain. Trimming took 6 bases from V and 4 from J, leaving 9 bases between them. The germline V gene encodes CDR1 MNHEY and CDR2 SMNVEV (reference sequence). This CDR3 comprises 12 residues.

The chain is built from TRBV11-2 and TRBJ2-2, with no clear D. The CDR3 consists of 14 residues. Germline V gene data show CDR1 as SGHAT and CDR2 as FQNNGV. Trimming removed 0 bases from V and 5 bases from J, with 7 bases in between. The CDR3 loop is CASSLDLRTGELFF. CDR3 nucleotides: TGTGCCAGCAGCTTAGATCTGAGGACCGGGGAGCTGTTTTTT.

This clone appeared a single time. The chain carries TRBV10-3 and TRBJ1-5; D is unresolved. V dropped 0 bases and J dropped 0 bases, with 9 bases sitting between them. The length of the CDR3 is 16 residues. Germline V CDR1 and CDR2: ENHRY, SYGVKD. This chain's CDR3 is CAISESQVYSNQPQHF. The CDR3 nucleotides read TGTGCCATCAGTGAGTCTCAGGTATATAGCAATCAGCCCCAGCATTTT.

The chain is built from TRBV5-1 and TRBJ1-1, with a tentative D call TRBD1 (5 bases). V lost 7 bases and J lost 0, with 13 bases in between. The CDR3 has 14 residues. Germline V gene sequence: CDR1 SGHRS, CDR2 YFSETQ. CDR3 loop: CASRAGQLNTEAFF. In DNA form, the CDR3 reads TGCGCCAGCCGGGCGGGGCAGCTGAACACTGAAGCTTTCTTT. The variable domain in full, with the rest retrieved from reference TRBV5-1 and TRBJ1-1, is KAGVTQTPRYLIKTRGQQVTLSCSPISGHRSVSWYQQTPGQGLQFLFEYFSETQRNKGNFPGRFSGRQFSNSRSEMNVSTLELGDSALYLCASRAGQLNTEAFFGQGTRLTVV.

This clone occurred once. This chain connects TRBV7-2 to TRBJ2-2; a weak D match, TRBD1 (6 bases). The CDR3 consists of 16 residues. The V gene's germline CDR1 is SGHTA and CDR2 FQGNSA. Between the trimmed V and J ends, which lost 5 bases and 6 bases, there was a span of 19 bases. CDR3 bases: TGTGCCAGCAGCCTAAGGGGTTCCAGGGGTCCCGGGGAGCTGTTTTTT. Translation gives CASSLRGSRGPGELFF.

This clone was counted only a few times. The chain has TRBV30 and TRBJ1-3, with D unclear. Between the trimmed V and J ends, which lost 0 bases and 8 bases, there was a span of 8 bases. Germline V gives CDR1 GTSNPN, CDR2 SVGIG (reference sequence). This CDR3 comprises 12 residues. Here the CDR3 reads CAWSVRGYTIYF. In DNA, the CDR3 is TGTGCCTGGAGTGTACGGGGATACACCATATATTTT.

The table lists this clone with a few counts. The V call is TRBV6-6, the J call TRBJ2-3; 7 positions agree with TRBD2. Germline V gene lookup returns CDR1 MNHNY and CDR2 SVGAGI (reference sequence). The CDR3 is made up of 13 amino acids. CDR3 nucleotide sequence: TGTGCTATTCGAATAGCGGGTCCAGATACGCAGTATTTT. It specifies CAIRIAGPDTQYF.

The chain is built from TRBV21-1 and TRBJ1-2; the DNA was not used to check the table's D call, TRBD1. TRBV21-1 is a documented pseudogene. The CDR3 loop spans 14 amino acids. This CDR3 is CATTGQRKYYGYTF. As DNA, the CDR3 is TGTGCCACCACCGGACAGAGGAAATACTATGGCTACACCTTC.

The V gene is TRBV15, the J gene TRBJ1-2, with TRBD1 identical over 10 bases. The V segment lost 2 bases and the J segment 4 bases; nucleotides outside the gene matches: 7. The germline CDR1 and CDR2 sequences are LNHNV and YYDKDF (reference sequence). The CDR3 has 16 residues. DNA for the CDR3: TGTGCCACCAGCAGAAGAGACAGGGGGCCCGGCTATGGCTACACCTTC. Translated: CATSRRDRGPGYGYTF.

The chain combines TRBV11-3 with TRBJ2-1; D gene unclear. Germline assignment: CDR1 SGHNT and CDR2 YENEEA. V lost 1 base and J 5 bases, leaving 6 bases between the germline ends. The length of the CDR3 is 13 residues. The CDR3 here is CASSLGQNNEQFF. CDR3 DNA: TGTGCCAGCAGCTTAGGGCAAAACAATGAGCAGTTCTTC.

The chain uses TRBV3-1 (or the pseudogene TRBV3-2) and TRBJ2-7; a weak D match, TRBD2 (6 bases). Per germline, CDR1 LGHDT and CDR2 YNNKEL (reference sequence). Between the trimmed V and J ends, which lost 3 bases and 7 bases, there was a span of 10 bases. The CDR3 has 12 residues. The CDR3 is CASSQTAGEQYF. As DNA, the CDR3 is TGTGCCAGCAGCCAGACGGCGGGGGAGCAGTACTTC.

The rearrangement links TRBV19 to TRBJ1-1; 12 bases align to TRBD1. Trimming cost V 2 bases and J 3 bases; bases outside gene matches: 10. Germline CDR1 LNHDA, CDR2 SQIVND (reference sequence). This CDR3 has 18 residues. CDR3 sequence: CASSINRRGQGAHTEAFF. CDR3 nucleotides: TGTGCCAGTAGTATAAACAGGAGGGGACAGGGGGCCCACACTGAAGCTTTCTTT.

The chain employs TRBV30 and TRBJ1-5, with 7 positions matching TRBD1. This CDR3 comprises 18 residues. Germline values: CDR1 GTSNPN, CDR2 SVGIG (reference sequence). V trimming: 3 bases; J trimming: 0 bases; junction bases outside the gene matches: 14. The CDR3 DNA reads TGTGCCTGGAGCAAGGGGGGACAGAGCCTTAATAGCAATCAGCCCCAGCATTTT. It is translated as CAWSKGGQSLNSNQPQHF.